Below, 26 T cell receptor beta chains from the same sample are listed, as sequenced in a study of T-cell reconstitution after alpha-beta-depleted transplantation in children. Preparation of the TCRbeta library used unique molecular identifiers. MiXCR, applied by TCRdb to the PCR reads, yields one record per CDR3 protein. The sample comprises about 980,000 distinct CDR3 sequences, about 30% of which are singletons, and 28% rests with the top ten. The specimen comprised PBMCs, mostly from graft donor cells, sampled 360 days after TCRalphabeta/CD19-depleted stem cell transplant. These receptors came from a boy in the first two years of life who had a stem cell transplant for SCID, so the T cells may come from the graft donor.

V usage is TRBV5-1 and J usage is TRBJ1-2; tentatively, D is TRBD1 (6 bases). The CDR3 extends over 14 amino acids. Germline values: CDR1 SGHRS, CDR2 YFSETQ. V shed 5 bases and J shed 4 bases, with 15 bases lying between them. The DNA for the CDR3 is TGCGCCAGCAGTCCTTCTGCCAGGGGCTATGGCTACACCTTC. It codes for CASSPSARGYGYTF.

The genes are TRBV12-3 or TRBV12-4 and TRBJ2-3; TRBD1 aligns across 7 bases. V was pared by 5 bases and J by 4 bases, with 3 bases of the junction left unmatched. The CDR3 is made up of 13 amino acids. The CDR3 sequence: CASSRDSSDTQYF. CDR3 nucleotides: TGTGCCAGCAGTAGGGACAGTTCAGATACGCAGTATTTT.

The chain uses TRBV29-1 and TRBJ2-3; D is unresolved. The CDR3 spans 12 residues. V dropped 6 bases and J dropped 0 bases, with 7 bases sitting between them. Per germline, CDR1 SQVTM and CDR2 ANQGSEA. In nucleotides, the CDR3 is TGCAGCGTCGAAATTAGCACAGATACGCAGTATTTT. This gives the protein CSVEISTDTQYF.

This clonotype was seen more than once but under ten times. The J gene is TRBJ2-7, the V gene TRBV7-2; 7 bases match TRBD1. The ends lost 0 bases at V and 4 bases at J; junction bases unmatched: 6. CDR1 is SGHTA, CDR2 FQGNSA, per germline. The CDR3 is made up of 15 amino acids. The CDR3 reads CASSLAYGTVYEQYF. In nucleotides, the CDR3 is TGTGCCAGCAGCTTAGCGTACGGGACAGTTTACGAGCAGTACTTC.

This clonotype was counted only a few times. The V call is TRBV12-3 or TRBV12-4, the J call TRBJ2-1; no clear D gene. V shed 3 bases and J shed 5 bases, with 14 bases lying between them. The CDR3 runs to 15 residues. The CDR3 spells CASSFWGPLDNEQFF. The CDR3 DNA follows: TGTGCCAGCAGTTTCTGGGGTCCCCTTGACAATGAGCAGTTCTTC.

The chain links TRBV9 to TRBJ2-1, with a possible D match to TRBD2 (6 bases). The CDR3 sequence is 15 residues long. Germline V lookup: CDR1 SGDLS, CDR2 YYNGEE. The V and J ends lost 3 bases and 4 bases respectively, with 14 bases between them. The chain's CDR3 is CASSEWGEPYNEQFF. Here the CDR3 DNA reads TGTGCCAGCAGCGAGTGGGGGGAGCCTTACAATGAGCAGTTCTTC. Based on the CDR3 plus reference TRBV9 and TRBJ2-1, the full variable domain is DSGVTQTPKHLITATGQRVTLRCSPRSGDLSVYWYQQSLDQGLQFLIQYYNGEERAKGNILERFSAQQFPDLHSELNLSSLELGDSALYFCASSEWGEPYNEQFFGPGTRLTVL.

This clonotype has more than one count but fewer than ten. The rearrangement links TRBV20-1 to TRBJ1-5, with D perhaps TRBD1 (6 bases). This CDR3 spans 14 amino acids. Germline CDR1 is DFQATT and CDR2 is SNEGSKA (reference sequence). Deletions cut 5 bases from V and 3 bases from J, with 14 bases between. CDR3: CSAEGQPYNQPQHF. In nucleotides, the CDR3 is TGCAGTGCTGAGGGACAACCTTACAATCAGCCCCAGCATTTT.

The V gene is TRBV2, the J gene TRBJ1-5; D is unresolved. Germline V CDR1 and CDR2: SNHLY, FYNNEI. V was cut by 5 bases and J by 1 base, with 12 bases left in between. This CDR3 contains 15 residues. The CDR3 nucleotides read TGTGCCAGCAGTCGAAAGGGTAACAGCAATCAGCCCCAGCATTTT. This translates into CASSRKGNSNQPQHF.

The rearrangement joins TRBV28 to TRBJ1-5; D is ambiguous. Germline lookup yields CDR1 MDHEN and CDR2 SYDVKM. This CDR3 contains 16 residues. The V and J ends lost 5 bases and 2 bases respectively, with 16 bases between them. The CDR3 DNA is TGTGCCAGCAGTCTGCCGGGAGCTTGGGGCAATCAGCCCCAGCATTTT. Encoded protein: CASSLPGAWGNQPQHF.

The rearrangement joins TRBV2 to TRBJ2-1; D possibly uses TRBD1 or TRBD2 (6 bases each). The CDR3 has 16 amino acids. With 4 bases removed from V and 7 bases from J, the gap between germline ends came to 20 bases. Germline V lookup: CDR1 SNHLY, CDR2 FYNNEI. The CDR3 reads CASSVFGGGVRNEQFF. CDR3 in DNA: TGTGCCAGCAGTGTTTTTGGAGGGGGAGTAAGGAATGAGCAGTTCTTC.

The V gene is TRBV24-1, the J gene TRBJ2-1, with TRBD2 identical over 7 bases. CDR1 is KGHDR and CDR2 is SFDVKD in the germline V gene. The CDR3 covers 14 residues. The trim removed 9 bases at V and 4 bases at J, leaving 8 bases unmatched. The CDR3 spells CATGRGPKYNEQFF. The DNA for the CDR3 is TGTGCCACCGGGAGGGGCCCAAAGTACAATGAGCAGTTCTTC.

V usage is TRBV4-2 and J usage is TRBJ2-7; unclear D gene. The CDR3 has 17 residues. CDR1 and CDR2 from the germline V gene are LGHNA and YNFKEQ. V was cut by 0 bases and J by 3 bases, with 18 bases left in between. CDR3 sequence: CASSQEAQVIRHYEQYF. In nucleotides, the CDR3 is TGTGCCAGCAGCCAAGAGGCCCAGGTCATCCGCCACTACGAGCAGTACTTC.

The chain combines TRBV4-1 with TRBJ1-4; no clear D. V gave up 4 bases and J gave up 7 bases, with 10 bases separating them. CDR1 is MGHRA and CDR2 is YSYEKL in the germline V gene. This CDR3 is built from 13 residues. CDR3 sequence (DNA): TGCGCCAGCAGCCCAGACTCCGGTGAAAAACTGTTTTTT. It translates to CASSPDSGEKLFF.

This clonotype occurred a few times. The chain uses TRBV4-2 and TRBJ1-1; the match to TRBD1 covers 10 bases. The CDR3 is 16 amino acids. Unmatched junction bases numbered 8, after V lost 4 bases and J lost 3 bases. CDR1 LGHNA and CDR2 YNFKEQ come from the germline V gene. This chain's CDR3 is CASSRQGAARDTEAFF. The CDR3 nucleotides are TGTGCCAGCAGCCGACAGGGGGCTGCGAGGGACACTGAAGCTTTCTTT.

The chain has TRBV20-1 and TRBJ2-2, with TRBD2 matching over 7 bases. This CDR3 is 15 amino acids long. Trimming at V came to 3 bases and at J to 7 bases, leaving 11 bases not matched to a gene. Germline V lookup: CDR1 DFQATT, CDR2 SNEGSKA (reference sequence). The CDR3 loop reads CSASPPAGEDGELFF. As DNA, the CDR3 is TGCAGTGCTAGCCCCCCGGCGGGGGAGGACGGGGAGCTGTTTTTT.

The chain employs TRBV4-1 and TRBJ1-2; 8 positions match TRBD1. J lost 7 bases, V lost 0 bases, and 16 bases had no gene match. The CDR3 has 18 amino acids. Germline CDR1 reads MGHRA; CDR2 reads YSYEKL. CDR3 sequence reads: CASSQEITSAGGGGGYTF. The CDR3, as DNA: TGCGCCAGCAGCCAAGAAATAACTTCGGCAGGGGGCGGAGGTGGCTACACCTTC.

V and J are TRBV2 and TRBJ2-2; 11 nucleotides line up with TRBD2. Per germline, CDR1 SNHLY and CDR2 FYNNEI. The CDR3 contains 17 residues. V gave up 7 bases and J gave up 7 bases; unmatched junction bases: 14. CDR3: CASTHILAGAGDGELFF. Here the CDR3 DNA reads TGTGCCAGCACCCATATACTAGCGGGGGCCGGTGACGGGGAGCTGTTTTTT.

The table lists this clonotype with a few counts. J is TRBJ2-5 and V is TRBV18, with a possible D match to TRBD1 (6 bases). The CDR3 is made up of 15 amino acids. Germline CDR1 is KGHSH and CDR2 is LQKENI. Trimming shortened V by 0 bases and J by 1 base, and 9 bases separated the two germline ends. CDR3 sequence: CASSPPTGPQETQYF. The CDR3 DNA follows: TGTGCCAGCTCACCACCGACAGGTCCCCAAGAGACCCAGTACTTC. Using reference TRBV18 and TRBJ2-5 for the parts outside the CDR3, the full variable domain is NAGVMQNPRHLVRRRGQEARLRCSPMKGHSHVYWYRQLPEEGLKFMVYLQKENIIDESGMPKERFSAEFPKEGPSILRIQQVVRGDSAAYFCASSPPTGPQETQYFGPGTRLLVL.

The chain is built from TRBV20-1 and TRBJ2-3; D is possibly TRBD1 or TRBD2 (5 bases each). Trimming left V 5 bases short and J 2 bases short, with 11 bases between. The CDR3 is 13 amino acids. Germline V gene lookup returns CDR1 DFQATT and CDR2 SNEGSKA (reference sequence). The CDR3 protein is CSAVGVYTDTQYF. The DNA for the CDR3 is TGCAGTGCTGTGGGGGTTTACACAGATACGCAGTATTTT.

The chain combines TRBV5-1 with TRBJ2-1; D is uncertain. The V gene lost 4 bases and the J gene lost 0 bases, with 11 bases spanning the gap. There are 15 residues in the CDR3. Germline CDR1 is SGHRS and CDR2 is YFSETQ. CDR3 DNA: TGCGCCAGCAGCCCGTACTGGACCTCCTACAATGAGCAGTTCTTC. This sequence encodes CASSPYWTSYNEQFF.

V usage is TRBV10-3 and J usage is TRBJ2-1, with D possibly being TRBD1 or TRBD2 (7 bases each). Germline values: CDR1 ENHRY, CDR2 SYGVKD. V lost 9 bases and J lost 14, with 20 bases in between. The CDR3 sequence is 12 residues long. CDR3 nucleotide sequence: TGTGCCATACCAGGGGGGGGATACAGGGAGTTCTTC. The encoded protein is CAIPGGGYREFF.

This rearrangement joins TRBV29-1 to TRBJ2-7, with a tentative D call TRBD1 (6 bases). The CDR3 sequence is 15 residues long. The V end lost 6 bases, the J end lost 2 bases, and 20 bases lay between the germline ends. The germline CDR1 and CDR2 sequences are SQVTM and ANQGSEA. This chain's CDR3 is CSVWKRTEYPYEQYF. In nucleotides, the CDR3 is TGCAGCGTCTGGAAAAGGACAGAGTACCCCTACGAGCAGTACTTC.

This chain links TRBV6-2 or TRBV6-3 with TRBJ2-7; 11 bases are shared with TRBD1. Germline loops: CDR1 MNHEY, CDR2 SVGEGT. With 1 base clipped from V and 3 bases from J, the junction kept 2 bases outside the gene matches. The CDR3 spans 15 residues. DNA of the CDR3: TGTGCCAGCAGTTACTTCGGGACAGGGGGCTACGAGCAGTACTTC. Translated, it gives CASSYFGTGGYEQYF.

In this sample, this clonotype turned up a few times. The chain employs TRBV7-9 and TRBJ2-7, with a weak D call TRBD2 (6 bases). Trimming shortened V by 5 bases and J by 1 base, and 15 bases separated the two germline ends. The CDR3 is 15 amino acids. CDR1 is SEHNR and CDR2 is FQNEAQ in the germline V gene (reference sequence). Here the CDR3 reads CASSGTGGSSYEQYF. The CDR3 nucleotides read TGTGCCAGCAGCGGGACTGGGGGTTCGTCCTACGAGCAGTACTTC.

The rearrangement uses TRBV4-3 and TRBJ2-4; perhaps TRBD1 as D (6 bases). The V gene's germline CDR1 is LGHNA and CDR2 YSLEER. Trimming shortened V by 1 base and J by 0 bases, and 13 bases separated the two germline ends. The CDR3 has 17 amino acids. DNA of the CDR3: TGCGCCAGCAGCCAAGTATCAGGGGACCTAGCCAAAAACATTCAGTACTTC. It codes for CASSQVSGDLAKNIQYF.

This clonotype was detected only a few times. This chain connects TRBV5-1 to TRBJ2-4; 8 nucleotides match TRBD1. Germline trimming cut 0 bases from V and 8 bases from J; bases unmatched to any gene: 4. This CDR3 has 14 residues. Germline CDR1 is SGHRS and CDR2 is YFSETQ. As DNA, the CDR3 is TGCGCCAGCAGCTTGGACGACAGGGGATACATTCAGTACTTC. Translating it yields CASSLDDRGYIQYF.